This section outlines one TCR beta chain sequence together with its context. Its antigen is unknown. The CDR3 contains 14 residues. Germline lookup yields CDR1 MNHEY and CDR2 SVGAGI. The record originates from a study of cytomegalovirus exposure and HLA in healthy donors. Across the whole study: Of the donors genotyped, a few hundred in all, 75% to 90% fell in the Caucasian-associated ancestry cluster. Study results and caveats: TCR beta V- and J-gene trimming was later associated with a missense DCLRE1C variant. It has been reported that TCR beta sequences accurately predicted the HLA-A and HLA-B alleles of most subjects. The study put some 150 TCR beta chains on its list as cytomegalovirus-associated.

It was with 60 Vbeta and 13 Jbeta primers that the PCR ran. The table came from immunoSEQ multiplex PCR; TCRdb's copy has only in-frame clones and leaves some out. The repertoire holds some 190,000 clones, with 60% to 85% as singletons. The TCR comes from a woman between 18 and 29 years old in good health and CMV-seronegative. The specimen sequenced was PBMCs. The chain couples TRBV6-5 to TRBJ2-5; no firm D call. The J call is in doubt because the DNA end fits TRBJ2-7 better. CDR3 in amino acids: CASSYSASIYEQYF. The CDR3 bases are TGTGCCAGCAGTTACTCTGCTAGTATCTACGAGCAGTACTTC.